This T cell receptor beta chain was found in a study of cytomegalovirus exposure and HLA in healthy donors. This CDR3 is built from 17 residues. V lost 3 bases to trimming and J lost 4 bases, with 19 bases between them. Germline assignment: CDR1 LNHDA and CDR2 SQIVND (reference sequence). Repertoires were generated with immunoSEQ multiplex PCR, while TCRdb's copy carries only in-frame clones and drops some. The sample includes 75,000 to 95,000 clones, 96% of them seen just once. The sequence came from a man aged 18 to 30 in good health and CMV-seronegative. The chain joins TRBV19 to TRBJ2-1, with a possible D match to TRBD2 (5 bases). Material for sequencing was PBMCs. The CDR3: CASSIGWADYRYNEQFF. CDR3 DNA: TGTGCCAGTAGTATTGGCTGGGCTGACTACCGATACAATGAGCAGTTCTTC.